This passage covers 24 T cell receptor beta chains from one sample sequenced in a study of blood T cell repertoires in COVID-19. Sequencing used immunoSEQ multiplex PCR; TCRdb keeps in-frame clones, though not all of them. Among roughly 140,000 clones, roughly 81% were seen once, and the ten largest hold more than 6.5%. Sequencing was carried out using peripheral blood. The receptor source for this set is a woman between 55 and 75 years old with COVID-19, enrolled during active disease.

The chain carries TRBV9 and TRBJ1-2; perhaps TRBD1 as D (5 bases). The CDR3 length is 14 residues. CDR1 and CDR2 (germline): SGDLS, YYNGEE. V lost 3 bases, J lost 4 bases, and 13 bases lay in between. In DNA form, the CDR3 reads TGTGCCAGCAGCGGAGGCCAGGGAGGCTATGGCTACACCTTC. Amino acids: CASSGGQGGYGYTF.

The rearrangement links TRBV18 to TRBJ1-4, with TRBD1 identical over 7 bases. With 5 bases clipped from V and 4 bases from J, the junction kept 7 bases outside the gene matches. Germline V gene sequence: CDR1 KGHSH, CDR2 LQKENI. The CDR3 loop spans 15 amino acids. CDR3 residues: CASSINRGNNEKLFF. In DNA, the CDR3 is TGTGCCAGCTCAATCAACAGGGGAAATAATGAAAAACTGTTTTTT.

This clone was detected a few times. The CDR3 loop reads CASSRTVSGNTIYF. CDR3 DNA: TGTGCCAGCAGCCGGACAGTCTCTGGAAACACCATATATTTT. The J gene is TRBJ1-3, the V gene TRBV7-9; D may be TRBD1 (6 bases). The CDR3 extends over 14 amino acids. V was shortened by 5 bases and J by 0 bases, with 8 bases between the two germline ends. The V gene's germline CDR1 is SEHNR and CDR2 FQNEAQ (reference sequence).

This clone was counted between two and nine times. The V call is TRBV30, the J call TRBJ1-5; TRBD1 agrees at 7 bases. In germline, CDR1 is GTSNPN, CDR2 SVGIG (reference sequence). The trim removed 3 bases at V and 11 bases at J, leaving 10 bases unmatched. The length of the CDR3 is 13 residues. The CDR3 sequence: CAWRLQGEQAQHF. CDR3 bases: TGTGCCTGGAGGCTTCAGGGGGAACAGGCCCAGCATTTT.

The chain has TRBV5-6 and TRBJ2-7; D possibly corresponds to TRBD1 (5 bases). Germline V CDR1 and CDR2: SGHDT, YYEEEE. The V and J ends lost 3 bases and 2 bases respectively, with 24 bases between them. The CDR3 contains 18 residues. The CDR3 DNA sequence: TGTGCCAGCAGCTCCTTTACAGGTAGCTTACGGCCGGCCTACGAGCAGTACGTC. Residues: CASSSFTGSLRPAYEQYV.

The V and J genes are TRBV11-2 and TRBJ2-1; D possibly corresponds to TRBD2 (5 bases). From germline, CDR1 is SGHAT and CDR2 FQNNGV. V lost 5 bases and J lost 7, with 12 bases in between. There are 13 residues in the CDR3. Here the CDR3 DNA reads TGTGCCAGCAGCCCCTACGGAGGAAATGAGCAGTTCTTC. Amino acid sequence: CASSPYGGNEQFF.

This clone was counted a few times. The chain is built from TRBV9 and TRBJ1-1, with 7 bases matching TRBD1. This CDR3 is built from 15 residues. The germline V gene has CDR1 SGDLS and CDR2 YYNGEE. V lost 4 bases to trimming and J lost 3 bases; unmatched junction nucleotides: 9. CDR3 region: CASSPRGTVDTEAFF. In DNA, the CDR3 is TGTGCCAGCAGCCCGCGAGGGACAGTCGACACTGAAGCTTTCTTT.

The CDR3 protein is CASSIARPGTGVRGEAFF. The CDR3 DNA sequence: TGTGCCAGTAGTATAGCTCGCCCCGGGACAGGGGTCCGGGGTGAAGCTTTCTTT. The rearrangement uses TRBV19 and TRBJ1-1, with TRBD1 identical over 10 bases. J lost 7 bases, V lost 1 base, and 15 bases had no gene match. CDR1 is LNHDA and CDR2 is SQIVND in the germline V gene (reference sequence). The CDR3 has 18 amino acids. The full variable domain, with the rest looked up from reference TRBV19 and TRBJ1-1, is DGGITQSPKYLFRKEGQNVTLSCEQNLNHDAMYWYRQDPGQGLRLIYYSQIVNDFQKGDIAEGYSVSREKKESFPLTVTSAQKNPTAFYLCASSIARPGTGVRGEAFFGQGTRLTVV.

This chain joins TRBV6-1 and TRBJ1-3, with 8 bases fitting TRBD1. In germline, CDR1 is MNHNS, CDR2 SASEGT. This CDR3 spans 16 amino acids. With 3 bases clipped from V and 2 bases from J, the junction kept 6 bases outside the gene matches. CDR3 DNA sequence: TGTGCCAGCAGTGACCAGGGGGCAGTACCTGGAAACACCATATATTTT. Translated, it gives CASSDQGAVPGNTIYF.

CDR3 in DNA: TGTGCCAGCAGCTTGCCGACAGACAATCAGCCCCAGCATTTT. Translating gives CASSLPTDNQPQHF. The chain employs TRBV5-5 and TRBJ1-5, with D possibly TRBD1 on 5 matching bases. This CDR3 comprises 14 residues. V shed 1 base and J shed 3 bases, with 8 bases lying between them. CDR1 and CDR2 (germline): SGHKS, YYEKEE (reference sequence).

The chain combines TRBV5-4 with TRBJ2-2, with no clear D. Germline loops: CDR1 SGHNT, CDR2 YYREEE (reference sequence). The CDR3 totals 13 residues. The V end lost 3 bases, the J end lost 4 bases, and 7 bases lay between the germline ends. This CDR3 is CASSWWSTGELFF. The CDR3 coding sequence is TGTGCCAGCAGCTGGTGGAGCACCGGGGAGCTGTTTTTT.

The table lists this clone with a few counts. This sequence joins TRBV10-1 and TRBJ2-3; D perhaps matches TRBD2 (5 bases). The length of the CDR3 is 14 residues. V lost 5 bases to trimming and J lost 2 bases, with 11 bases between them. Germline V gene data show CDR1 as WNHNN and CDR2 as SYGVQD (reference sequence). This CDR3 is CASSSGKTTDTQYF. In nucleotides, the CDR3 is TGCGCCAGCAGTAGCGGAAAGACCACAGATACGCAGTATTTT.

This chain connects TRBV11-2 to TRBJ2-1; weak D call: TRBD2 (5 bases). Trimming shortened V by 5 bases and J by 6 bases, and 11 bases separated the two germline ends. The CDR3 covers 13 residues. The germline gives CDR1 SGHAT, CDR2 FQNNGV. The CDR3 reads CASSPSRGNEQFF. The CDR3 DNA reads as TGTGCCAGCAGCCCCTCACGGGGCAATGAGCAGTTCTTC.

The chain has TRBV5-1 and TRBJ1-2; 10 bases align to TRBD1. CDR3 length equals 13 residues. The ends lost 5 bases at V and 8 bases at J; junction bases unmatched: 6. Looked up from germline, CDR1 is SGHRS and CDR2 is YFSETQ. The CDR3 coding sequence is TGCGCCAGCAGACGACAGGGGGCGGAGGGCTACACCTTC. Translation: CASRRQGAEGYTF.

The J gene is TRBJ1-4, the V gene TRBV21-1; the table's D call TRBD1 went unverified against the DNA. TRBV21-1 is recorded as a pseudogene. The CDR3 runs 14 residues. CDR3 loop: CASRRPHSNEKLFF. CDR3 DNA: TGTGCCAGCAGACGGCCGCACAGTAATGAAAAACTGTTTTTT.

The chain has TRBV18 and TRBJ1-4, with D perhaps TRBD1 (5 bases). The V and J ends lost 4 bases and 0 bases respectively, with 6 bases between them. The germline V gene has CDR1 KGHSH and CDR2 LQKENI. This CDR3 is 14 amino acids long. This CDR3 is CASSRGTTNEKLFF. CDR3 DNA: TGTGCCAGCTCACGGGGCACAACTAATGAAAAACTGTTTTTT.

The V and J genes are TRBV5-5 and TRBJ1-2; 10 nucleotides match TRBD1. Germline-derived CDR1 and CDR2 are SGHKS and YYEKEE (reference sequence). Trimming cost V 3 bases and J 4 bases; bases outside gene matches: 6. The CDR3 runs to 15 residues. The chain's CDR3 is CASSSGTGVVYGYTF. The CDR3, as DNA: TGTGCCAGCAGCTCCGGGACAGGGGTTGTCTATGGCTACACCTTC.

This chain uses TRBV5-1 with TRBJ2-7; 10 nucleotides align to TRBD1. V was pared by 4 bases and J by 5 bases, with 9 bases of the junction left unmatched. Germline-derived CDR1 and CDR2 are SGHRS and YFSETQ. The CDR3 sequence is 15 residues long. The CDR3 loop is CASSRPGTGANEQYF. Here the CDR3 DNA reads TGCGCCAGCAGCCGACCCGGGACAGGGGCGAACGAGCAGTACTTC.

The sample holds one count of this clone. The chain couples TRBV2 to TRBJ1-5, with TRBD1 matching over 7 bases. Trimming cost V 6 bases and J 4 bases; bases outside gene matches: 6. CDR1 is SNHLY, CDR2 FYNNEI, per germline. This CDR3 spans 14 amino acids. The CDR3 coding sequence is TGTGCCAGCAGGTTCGACAGGGCGAATCAGCCCCAGCATTTT. Protein product: CASRFDRANQPQHF.

This chain connects TRBV6-2 or TRBV6-3 to TRBJ2-7; 7 bases are a match to TRBD1. After removal of 2 bases from V and 4 bases from J, the junction contained 2 bases not matched to a gene. The CDR3 loop spans 13 amino acids. The germline CDR1 and CDR2 sequences are MNHEY and SVGEGT. The CDR3 DNA is TGTGCCAGCAGTTACGGCAGGGGGTACGAGCAGTACGTC. Translating gives CASSYGRGYEQYV.

The chain recombines TRBV6-1 with TRBJ1-2; D possibly corresponds to TRBD1 (6 bases). Germline V gives CDR1 MNHNS, CDR2 SASEGT. CDR3 size: 14 residues. V was shortened by 2 bases and J by 4 bases, with 11 bases between the two germline ends. Here the CDR3 reads CASSERTASYGYTF. CDR3 bases: TGTGCCAGCAGTGAAAGGACAGCCTCCTATGGCTACACCTTC.

V and J are TRBV18 and TRBJ2-1; perhaps TRBD1 as D (5 bases). Deletions cut 4 bases from V and 8 bases from J, with 27 bases between. In germline, CDR1 is KGHSH, CDR2 LQKENI. The CDR3 is 18 amino acids. The CDR3 DNA reads as TGTGCCAGCTCACAAATAAGGGGAACCTGGGCTTTGGATCATGAGCAGTTCTTC. Its translation is CASSQIRGTWALDHEQFF. The full variable domain, in which reference TRBV18 and TRBJ2-1 provide the parts outside the CDR3, is NAGVMQNPRHLVRRRGQEARLRCSPMKGHSHVYWYRQLPEEGLKFMVYLQKENIIDESGMPKERFSAEFPKEGPSILRIQQVVRGDSAAYFCASSQIRGTWALDHEQFFGPGTRLTVL.

This clone has more than one count but fewer than ten. The rearrangement links TRBV18 to TRBJ1-6; D is perhaps TRBD1 (5 bases). The germline gives CDR1 KGHSH, CDR2 LQKENI. V was pared by 5 bases and J by 5 bases, with 10 bases between. The CDR3 covers 14 residues. CDR3 in amino acids: CASSGAFNNSPLHF. The CDR3 nucleotides read TGTGCCAGCTCAGGGGCGTTTAATAATTCACCCCTCCACTTT.

The rearrangement uses TRBV14 and TRBJ1-2; 11 nucleotides line up with TRBD1. This CDR3 is built from 15 residues. J lost 7 bases, V lost 6 bases, and 10 bases had no gene match. The germline V gene encodes CDR1 SGHDN and CDR2 FVKESK. CDR3 bases: TGTGCCAGCAGTTCCTCCGGGACAGGGGGACTTGGCTACACCTTC. Translated: CASSSSGTGGLGYTF.